The rows below give T cell receptor beta chains drawn from one sample of a study of blood T cell repertoires in COVID-19. Clones were sequenced by immunoSEQ multiplex PCR, and TCRdb holds only the in-frame ones, with some missing. This repertoire shows under 300,000 clones, approximately 84% found once; its top ten account for around a sixth. Sequencing used PBMCs or T cells enriched from blood (not recorded which). The receptors originated from a man younger than 35 who had recovered from COVID-19. Both conserved end residues are part of each CDR3. The D gene is left open where the match is weak. The listing skips clone size in some rows; elsewhere it reads once, few, many or a size class.

TGTGCCAGCAGGGGAGGGAATAATTCACCCCTCCACTTT | CASRGGNNSPLHF | - | 13 | TRBV6-5 | - | TRBJ1-6
TGTGCCAGCAGCTTCGGGACTATGTTAGAAGGAGAGACCCAGTACTTC | CASSFGTMLEGETQYF | TRBD2 | 16 | TRBV5-5 | - | TRBJ2-5
TGTGCCAGCAACTTCCAGGGGGCAGTTGGAAACACCATATATTTT | CASNFQGAVGNTIYF | TRBD1 | 15 | TRBV2 | few | TRBJ1-3
TGCGCCAGCAGCCCAGGACAGATGAACACTGAAGCTTTCTTT | CASSPGQMNTEAFF | - | 14 | TRBV5-1 | - | TRBJ1-1
TGTGCCAGCAGCGATTGGGCGATCCCACGGGAGCAGTACTTC | CASSDWAIPREQYF | - | 14 | TRBV5-6 | - | TRBJ2-7
TGTGCCAGCTCACCACCGGGCAGGGGGCTGGTCTATGGCTACACCTTC | CASSPPGRGLVYGYTF | TRBD1 | 16 | TRBV18 | - | TRBJ1-2
TGCGCCAGCAGCTTGGTAGGGGGCTACGAGCAGTACTTC | CASSLVGGYEQYF | - | 13 | TRBV5-1 | - | TRBJ2-7
TGTGCCAGCGGAGGGGTGCGAGGGGGCTCAAACATTCAGTACTTC | CASGGVRGGSNIQYF | - | 15 | TRBV7-2 | - | TRBJ2-4
TGTGCCAGCAGCCAGACACTCCATGGGACCCAGTACTTC | CASSQTLHGTQYF | - | 13 | TRBV3-1/TRBV3-2 | once | TRBJ2-5
TGTGCCAGCAGTGAAGTTAGGGGACACGGCGAGCAGTACTTC | CASSEVRGHGEQYF | - | 14 | TRBV6-1 | - | TRBJ2-7
TGTGCCAGCAGCTCCCCAAAGGGGGAAGTCTATGGCTACACCTTC | CASSSPKGEVYGYTF | - | 15 | TRBV11-2 | - | TRBJ1-2